The entry below gives a single T cell receptor beta chain sequence along with its context. The table lists this clonotype with a few counts. Its antigen target is currently unknown. Per-base qualities were not stored, and no clone one base away is much larger. The data derive from a study of T cell repertoires in cytomegalovirus infection (dated by TCRdb to the late 2010s). For context, the study as a whole: Donor HLA type was relevant to the analysis, because carriage of CMV infection together with the matching HLA type was indicated by public TCR beta signatures. Results the study describes overall, beyond this receptor: Cumulative frequency of public TCR beta family members discriminated carriers of CMV infection plus the relevant HLA type in this cohort and an independent approximately 360-donor cohort. The ex vivo response was dominated by HLA-C-restricted CMV-specific TCR beta clonotypes, and the single most frequent clonotype in two of eight donors was supplied by these HLA-C-restricted clonotypes.

CDR1 and CDR2, looked up from the germline V gene, are SGDLS and YYNGEE. The CDR3 starts with the cysteine, ends with the phenylalanine, and has 15 residues. Only the CDR3 portion is preserved as DNA: 45 bases, with reading frame beginning at the first base. Between the V and J ends, shortened by 0 bases and 6 bases respectively, the junction contains 14 bases. The listed sequencing device is Illumina HiSeq 1500. TCRdb trimmed public reads at Q25 via fastp, called clones via MiXCR and kept in-frame beta chains. Each CDR3 protein appears once, grouped with its most common genes and DNA. Here the sample has 150,000 or so distinct CDR3 sequences; 5.5% to 8% occur a single time. The top ten clonotypes cover under 20% of the sample.

The chain couples TRBV9 to TRBJ2-3, with TRBD2 as a weak D call on 5 bases. The clonotype comes from a human donor in good health (CMV status not recorded). Some clones in this sample may be carry-over from other donors' samples. Sequences were obtained from PBMCs. The CDR3 corresponds to CASSVGGGLVDTQYF. The bases read TGTGCCAGCAGCGTAGGTGGAGGATTAGTGGATACGCAGTATTTT.